The source of this T cell receptor beta chain is a study of shared clonotypes between healthy human individuals. A note on this clone: Its antigen is undetermined.

The germline V gene encodes CDR1 SQVTM and CDR2 ANQGSEA. The CDR3 spans 14 residues. V was trimmed by 0 bases and J by 3 bases, leaving 12 bases between them. Overall study findings and caveats: Clonotype sharing across several donors was observed for roughly 5% of naive CD4 clonotypes.

Assay used: immunoSEQ multiplex PCR; TCRdb lists only in-frame clones, some missing. Among around 340,000 clones listed, 73% were seen once. Specimen: memory CD4+ T cells sorted from blood. Subset here: CD45RA-negative fraction. The sequence derives from a man aged 25 to 40 in good health. V and J are TRBV29-1 and TRBJ2-7; perhaps TRBD2 as D (5 bases). This CDR3 reads CSVEDQLGNYEQYF. The CDR3 nucleotides are TGCAGCGTTGAAGATCAACTAGGGAACTACGAGCAGTACTTC.